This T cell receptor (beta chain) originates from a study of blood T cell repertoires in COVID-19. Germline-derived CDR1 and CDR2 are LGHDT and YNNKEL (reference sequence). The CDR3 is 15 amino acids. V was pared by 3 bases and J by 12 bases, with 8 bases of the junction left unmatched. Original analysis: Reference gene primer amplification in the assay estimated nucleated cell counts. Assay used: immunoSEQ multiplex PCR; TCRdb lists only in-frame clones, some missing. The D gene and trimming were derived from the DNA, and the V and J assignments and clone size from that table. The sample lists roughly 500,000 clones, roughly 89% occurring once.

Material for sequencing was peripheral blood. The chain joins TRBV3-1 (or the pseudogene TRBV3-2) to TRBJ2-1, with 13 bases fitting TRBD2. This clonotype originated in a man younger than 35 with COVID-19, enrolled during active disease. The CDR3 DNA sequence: TGTGCCAGCAGCCAGGAAACTAGCGGGAGGGATGGGCAGTTCTTC. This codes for CASSQETSGRDGQFF.